This T cell receptor beta chain came from a study of cytotoxic CD8 clonotypes in ibrutinib-treated CLL. Study results and caveats: Investigators sampled sustained-remission and progressing patients at differing times. Clonality was higher at ibrutinib response and returned toward baseline at progression. Stable or contracted on treatment, public clonotypes were also uncommon.

V lost 3 bases to trimming and J lost 0 bases; unmatched junction nucleotides: 8. This CDR3 is built from 17 residues. The germline CDR1 and CDR2 sequences are MGHRA and YSYEKL. The method was immunoSEQ multiplex PCR; TCRdb's version includes in-frame clones alone and lacks a portion of them. The data contain some 29,000 clones, approximately 80% of them singletons. This clone was found a few times. Its specificity is unknown. The sequence was obtained from a human donor with chronic lymphocytic leukemia. J is TRBJ2-3 and V is TRBV4-1, with 8 bases aligning to TRBD2. The sample in question was PBMCs, obtained after 36 months of ibrutinib treatment. Here the CDR3 reads CASSQGLAGFSTDTQYF. CDR3 DNA: TGCGCCAGCAGCCAGGGTTTAGCGGGGTTTAGCACAGATACGCAGTATTTT.